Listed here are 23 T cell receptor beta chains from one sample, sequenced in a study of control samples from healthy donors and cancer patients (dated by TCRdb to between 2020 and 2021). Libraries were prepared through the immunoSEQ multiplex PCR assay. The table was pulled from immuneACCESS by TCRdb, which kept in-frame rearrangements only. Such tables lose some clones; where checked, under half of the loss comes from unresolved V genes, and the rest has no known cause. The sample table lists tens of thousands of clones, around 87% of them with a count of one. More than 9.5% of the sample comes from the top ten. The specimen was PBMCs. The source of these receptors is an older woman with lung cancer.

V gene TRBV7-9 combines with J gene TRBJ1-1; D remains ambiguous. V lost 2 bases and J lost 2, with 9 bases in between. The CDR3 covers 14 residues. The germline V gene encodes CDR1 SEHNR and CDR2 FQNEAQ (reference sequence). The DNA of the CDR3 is TGTGCCAGCAGCTTAATGGGGATAAACACTGAAGCTTTCTTT. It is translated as CASSLMGINTEAFF.

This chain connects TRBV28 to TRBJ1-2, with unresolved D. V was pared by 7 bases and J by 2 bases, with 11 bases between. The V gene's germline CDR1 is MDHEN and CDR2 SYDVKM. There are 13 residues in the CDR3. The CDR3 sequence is CASTRTDNYGYTF. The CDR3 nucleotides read TGTGCCAGCACCCGGACCGACAACTATGGCTACACCTTC.

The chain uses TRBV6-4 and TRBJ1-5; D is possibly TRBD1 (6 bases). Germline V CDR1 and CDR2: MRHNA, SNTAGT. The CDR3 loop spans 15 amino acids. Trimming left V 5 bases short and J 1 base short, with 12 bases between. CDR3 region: CASSQDRSSNQPQHF. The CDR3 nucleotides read TGTGCCAGCAGTCAAGACAGGAGCAGCAATCAGCCCCAGCATTTT.

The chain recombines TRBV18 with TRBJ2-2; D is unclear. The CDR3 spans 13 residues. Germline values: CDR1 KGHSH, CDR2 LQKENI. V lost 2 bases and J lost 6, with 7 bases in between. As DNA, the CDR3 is TGTGCCAGCTCACCAACTAAACCCGGGGAGCTGTTTTTT. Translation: CASSPTKPGELFF. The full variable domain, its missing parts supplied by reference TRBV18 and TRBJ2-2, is NAGVMQNPRHLVRRRGQEARLRCSPMKGHSHVYWYRQLPEEGLKFMVYLQKENIIDESGMPKERFSAEFPKEGPSILRIQQVVRGDSAAYFCASSPTKPGELFFGEGSRLTVL.

The CDR3 region has the DNA TGTGCCAGTAGTTTATCTGGGGTTAACTATGGCTACACCTTC. Its protein is CASSLSGVNYGYTF. This chain uses TRBV19 with TRBJ1-2; D not resolved. Germline-derived CDR1 and CDR2 are LNHDA and SQIVND (reference sequence). V lost 5 bases and J lost 1, with 11 bases in between. The CDR3 has 14 residues.

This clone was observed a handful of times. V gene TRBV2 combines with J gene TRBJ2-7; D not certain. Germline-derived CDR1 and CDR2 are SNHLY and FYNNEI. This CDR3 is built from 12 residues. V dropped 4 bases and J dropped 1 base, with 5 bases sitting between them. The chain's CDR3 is CASSGVSYEQYF. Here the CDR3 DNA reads TGTGCCAGCAGTGGGGTTTCCTACGAGCAGTACTTC.

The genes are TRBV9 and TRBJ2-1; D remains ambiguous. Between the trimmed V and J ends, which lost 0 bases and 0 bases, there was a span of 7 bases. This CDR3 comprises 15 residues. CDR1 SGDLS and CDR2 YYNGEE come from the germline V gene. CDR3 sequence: CASSVGVSSYNEQFF. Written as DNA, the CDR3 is TGTGCCAGCAGCGTAGGCGTGAGCTCCTACAATGAGCAGTTCTTC.

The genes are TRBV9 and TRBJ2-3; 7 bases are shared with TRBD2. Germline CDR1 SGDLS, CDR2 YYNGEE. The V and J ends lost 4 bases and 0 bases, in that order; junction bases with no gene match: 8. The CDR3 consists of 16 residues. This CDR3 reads CASSLSTSASTDTQYF. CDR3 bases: TGTGCCAGCAGCTTGTCCACTAGCGCGAGCACAGATACGCAGTATTTT. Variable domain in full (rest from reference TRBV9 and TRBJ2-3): DSGVTQTPKHLITATGQRVTLRCSPRSGDLSVYWYQQSLDQGLQFLIQYYNGEERAKGNILERFSAQQFPDLHSELNLSSLELGDSALYFCASSLSTSASTDTQYFGPGTRLTVL.

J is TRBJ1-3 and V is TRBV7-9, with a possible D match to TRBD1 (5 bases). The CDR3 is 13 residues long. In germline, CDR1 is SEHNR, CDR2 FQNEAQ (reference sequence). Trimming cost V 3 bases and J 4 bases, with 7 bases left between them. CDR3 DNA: TGTGCCAGCAGCTTGGGGACGGGAAACACCATATATTTT. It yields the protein CASSLGTGNTIYF.

For the CDR3, the DNA is TGTGCCAGCAGCTTGGACACTGATTACGAGCAGTACTTC. It translates to CASSLDTDYEQYF. This chain connects TRBV11-3 to TRBJ2-7, with D maybe TRBD1 (5 bases). The CDR3 loop spans 13 amino acids. Trimming took off 3 bases at V and 4 bases at J, with 10 bases between the two ends. The germline V gene encodes CDR1 SGHNT and CDR2 YENEEA.

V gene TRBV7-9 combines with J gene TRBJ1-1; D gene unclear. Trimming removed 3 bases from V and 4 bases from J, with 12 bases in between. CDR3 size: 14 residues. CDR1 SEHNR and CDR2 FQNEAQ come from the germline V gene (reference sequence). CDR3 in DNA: TGTGCCAGCAGCTTTAGGGCGAAGGGCACTGAAGCTTTCTTT. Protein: CASSFRAKGTEAFF.

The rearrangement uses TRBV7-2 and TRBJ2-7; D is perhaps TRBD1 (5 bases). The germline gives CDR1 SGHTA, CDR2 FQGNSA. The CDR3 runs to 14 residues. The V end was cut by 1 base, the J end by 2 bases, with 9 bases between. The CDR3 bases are TGTGCCAGCAGCTTAGGCAGGGCAGCCTACGAGCAGTACTTC. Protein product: CASSLGRAAYEQYF.

CDR3 region: CASRLYRRAEAFF. The CDR3 DNA is TGTGCCAGCAGGCTATACCGACGGGCTGAAGCTTTCTTT. The chain recombines TRBV6-5 with TRBJ1-1; D uncertain. This CDR3 has 13 amino acids. Trimming left V 6 bases short and J 6 bases short, with 14 bases between. Germline-derived CDR1 and CDR2 are MNHEY and SVGAGI.

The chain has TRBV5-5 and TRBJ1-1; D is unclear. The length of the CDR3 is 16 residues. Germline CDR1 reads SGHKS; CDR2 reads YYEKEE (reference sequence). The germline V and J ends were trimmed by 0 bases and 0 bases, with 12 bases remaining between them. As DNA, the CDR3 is TGTGCCAGCAGCTTGGCCTTCGCCACAGTGAACACTGAAGCTTTCTTT. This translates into CASSLAFATVNTEAFF.

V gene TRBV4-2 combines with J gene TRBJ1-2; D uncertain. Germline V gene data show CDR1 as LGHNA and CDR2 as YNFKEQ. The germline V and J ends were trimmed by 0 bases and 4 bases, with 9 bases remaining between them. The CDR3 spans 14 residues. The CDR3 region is CASSQDASSYGYTF. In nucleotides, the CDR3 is TGTGCCAGCAGCCAAGATGCCAGTAGCTATGGCTACACCTTC.

The CDR3 is CASRTQVNTEAFF. DNA of the CDR3: TGTGCCAGCAGGACACAGGTGAACACTGAAGCTTTCTTT. The chain uses TRBV6-5 and TRBJ1-1, with a tentative D call TRBD1 (5 bases). This CDR3 contains 13 residues. CDR1 is MNHEY and CDR2 is SVGAGI in the germline V gene. The V and J ends lost 6 bases and 0 bases respectively, with 8 bases between them.

CDR3 sequence: CASSLDRVMNSPLHF. CDR3 bases: TGTGCCAGCAGCTTAGACAGGGTTATGAATTCACCCCTCCACTTT. J is TRBJ1-6 and V is TRBV7-9; possible D gene TRBD1, 6 bases. Trimming cost V 1 base and J 7 bases, with 11 bases left between them. From germline, CDR1 is SEHNR and CDR2 FQNEAQ (reference sequence). The CDR3 contains 15 residues.

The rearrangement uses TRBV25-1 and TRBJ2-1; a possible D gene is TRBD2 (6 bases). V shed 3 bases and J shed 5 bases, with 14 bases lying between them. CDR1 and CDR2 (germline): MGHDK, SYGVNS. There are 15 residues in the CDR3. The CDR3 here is CASSDPRDFDNEQFF. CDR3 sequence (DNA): TGTGCCAGCAGTGACCCTCGGGACTTCGACAATGAGCAGTTCTTC.

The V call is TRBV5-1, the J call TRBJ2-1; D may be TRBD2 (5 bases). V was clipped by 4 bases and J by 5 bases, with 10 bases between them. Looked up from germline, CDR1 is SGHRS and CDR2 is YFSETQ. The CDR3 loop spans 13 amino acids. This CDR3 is CASSRGQNNEQFF. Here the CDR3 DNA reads TGCGCCAGCAGCCGAGGGCAGAACAATGAGCAGTTCTTC.

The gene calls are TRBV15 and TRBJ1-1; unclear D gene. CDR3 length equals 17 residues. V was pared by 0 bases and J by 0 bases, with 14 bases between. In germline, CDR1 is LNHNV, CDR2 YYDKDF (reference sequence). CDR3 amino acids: CATSRDESASMNTEAFF. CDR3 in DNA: TGTGCCACCAGCAGAGATGAGTCGGCAAGTATGAACACTGAAGCTTTCTTT.

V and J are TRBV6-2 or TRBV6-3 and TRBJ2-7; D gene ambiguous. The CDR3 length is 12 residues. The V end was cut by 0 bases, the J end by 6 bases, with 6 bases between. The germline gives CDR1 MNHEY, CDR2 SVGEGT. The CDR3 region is CASSYSKGEQYF. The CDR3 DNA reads TGTGCCAGCAGTTACTCGAAGGGCGAGCAGTACTTC.

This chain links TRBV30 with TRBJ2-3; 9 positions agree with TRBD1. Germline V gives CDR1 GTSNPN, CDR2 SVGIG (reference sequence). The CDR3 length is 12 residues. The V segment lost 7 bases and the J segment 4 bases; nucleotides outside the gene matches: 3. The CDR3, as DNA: TGTGCCTTGGACAGGGGCGCAGATACGCAGTATTTT. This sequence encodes CALDRGADTQYF.

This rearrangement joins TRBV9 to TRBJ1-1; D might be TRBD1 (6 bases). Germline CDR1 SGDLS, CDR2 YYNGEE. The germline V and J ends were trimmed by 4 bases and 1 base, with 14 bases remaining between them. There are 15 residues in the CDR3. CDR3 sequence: CASSPRQVSNTEAFF. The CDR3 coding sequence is TGTGCCAGCAGCCCCCGACAGGTTTCGAACACTGAAGCTTTCTTT.